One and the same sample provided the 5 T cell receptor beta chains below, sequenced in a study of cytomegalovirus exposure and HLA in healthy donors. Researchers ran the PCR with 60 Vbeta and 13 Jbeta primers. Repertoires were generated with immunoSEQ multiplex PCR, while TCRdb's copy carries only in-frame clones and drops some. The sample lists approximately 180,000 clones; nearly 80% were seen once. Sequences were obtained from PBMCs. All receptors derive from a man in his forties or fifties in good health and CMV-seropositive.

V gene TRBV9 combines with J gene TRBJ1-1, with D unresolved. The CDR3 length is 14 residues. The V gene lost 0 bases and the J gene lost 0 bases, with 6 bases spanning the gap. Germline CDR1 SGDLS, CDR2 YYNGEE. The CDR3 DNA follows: TGTGCCAGCAGCGTAGGAGATCTGAACACTGAAGCTTTCTTT. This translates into CASSVGDLNTEAFF.

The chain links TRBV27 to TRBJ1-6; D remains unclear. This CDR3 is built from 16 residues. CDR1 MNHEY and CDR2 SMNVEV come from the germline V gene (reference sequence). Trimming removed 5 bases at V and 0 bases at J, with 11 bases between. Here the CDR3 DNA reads TGTGCCAGCAGTCGGGAGACGAGCTCCTATAATTCACCCCTCCACTTT. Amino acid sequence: CASSRETSSYNSPLHF.

Here the CDR3 DNA reads TGTGCCGCCGGGCAGCGGGGTAACAATGAGCAGTTCTTC. Protein product: CAAGQRGNNEQFF. The chain joins TRBV6-5 to TRBJ2-1, with TRBD2 identical over 7 bases. CDR1 and CDR2 from the germline V gene are MNHEY and SVGAGI. The J segment lost 5 bases and the V segment lost 11 bases, leaving 9 bases of the junction unmatched. This CDR3 region has 13 residues.

CDR3 DNA sequence: TGTGCCAGCAGTTCGGACGGACTCAGAAGCAATCAGCCCCAGCATTTT. Translating it yields CASSSDGLRSNQPQHF. This chain links TRBV28 with TRBJ1-5; D remains unclear. Looked up from germline, CDR1 is MDHEN and CDR2 is SYDVKM. The CDR3 covers 16 residues. Trimming pared 4 bases from V and 1 base from J, leaving 14 bases between.

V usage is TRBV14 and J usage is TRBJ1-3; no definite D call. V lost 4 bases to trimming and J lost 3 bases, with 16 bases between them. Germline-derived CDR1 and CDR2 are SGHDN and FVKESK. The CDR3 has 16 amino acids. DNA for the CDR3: TGTGCCAGCAGCCCCTTCGACACCCTGATTGGAAACACCATATATTTT. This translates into CASSPFDTLIGNTIYF.